The T cell receptor (beta chain) under discussion was sequenced for a study of blood T cell repertoires in COVID-19. Study summary: The study drew acute and convalescent COVID-19 samples from the United States, Italy and Spain. PBMCs, B-cell-depleted T cells, or T cells provided the cDNA or gDNA that made up the material.

Per the original data handling: Estimation of nucleated cell counts was performed using reference gene primer amplification. Only in-frame clones appear in the TCRdb table, and some are missing; sequencing was by immunoSEQ multiplex PCR. V and J calls and clone size are given by that table; D and trimming were obtained from the DNA. Here the sample spans approximately 410,000 clones, 86% being singletons. Trimming took off 0 bases at V and 1 base at J, with 23 bases between the two ends. The CDR3 length is 20 residues. Per the germline V gene, CDR1 is ENHRY and CDR2 is SYGVKD. The TCR was taken from a woman aged 25 to 45 with active or convalescent COVID-19. Sequencing was done on a sample of peripheral blood. The rearrangement links TRBV10-3 to TRBJ2-3, with D tentatively TRBD1 (5 bases). The CDR3 spells CAISESFFLGFDRRTDTQYF. The CDR3 coding sequence is TGTGCCATCAGTGAGTCGTTTTTTTTGGGCTTTGACAGACGCACAGATACGCAGTATTTT.